The rows below give T cell receptor beta chains drawn from one sample of a study of T cell repertoires in cytomegalovirus infection. TCRdb re-analysed the reads in MiXCR, keeping a single row per CDR3 protein. The sample gives a few hundred thousand distinct CDR3 sequences, 15% to 20% of which show up once; about 12% is in the top ten. Specimen: PBMCs. These TCRs come from a human donor in good health (CMV status not recorded). Some clones in this sample may be carry-over from other donors' samples. Both conserved end residues are part of each CDR3. A D gene is named only where the DNA matches it firmly. Some rows have no size entry. The others give once, few or many, or a class for an expanded clone.

D gene	clone size	J gene	V gene	CDR3 protein	CDR3 DNA
TRBD2	many	TRBJ2-2	TRBV4-3	CASSQDGLAGVNTGELFF	TGCGCCAGCAGCCAAGATGGACTAGCGGGGGTGAACACCGGGGAGCTGTTTTTT
.	.	TRBJ2-6	TRBV5-7	CASSLIQPNRGLFSGANVLTF	TGTGCCAGCAGCTTGATACAACCTAATAGGGGACTCTTCTCTGGGGCCAACGTCCTGACTTTC
.	many	TRBJ2-7	TRBV12-3/TRBV12-4	CASSFHTYEQYF	TGTGCCAGCAGTTTCCACACCTACGAGCAGTACTTC
.	many	TRBJ2-5	TRBV12-3/TRBV12-4	CASSPPQGETQYF	TGTGCCAGCAGTCCCCCACAGGGAGAGACCCAGTACTTC
.	few	TRBJ1-2	TRBV7-8	CASSLVSSNGYTF	TGTGCCAGCAGCTTAGTATCAAGTAATGGCTACACCTTC
.	.	TRBJ2-7	TRBV5-1	CASKTLPAFEYEQYF	TGCGCCAGCAAGACCCTCCCTGCCTTTGAGTACGAGCAGTACTTC
TRBD1	.	TRBJ1-5	TRBV19	CASSERQGAEQPQHF	TGTGCCAGTAGTGAAAGACAGGGGGCTGAACAGCCCCAGCATTTT
.	many	TRBJ1-2	TRBV7-2	CASSPEGNRYGYTF	TGTGCCAGCAGTCCAGAAGGGAATCGTTATGGCTACACCTTC
TRBD2	few	TRBJ2-7	TRBV9	CASSAGTSENRPYEQYF	TGTGCCAGCAGCGCCGGGACTAGCGAGAACCGGCCCTACGAGCAGTACTTC
TRBD1	many	TRBJ2-3	TRBV12-3/TRBV12-4	CASSPVPGQTTSTDTQYF	TGTGCCAGCAGCCCCGTACCGGGACAGACCACTAGCACAGATACGCAGTATTTT
.	many	TRBJ2-7	TRBV12-3/TRBV12-4	CASNGGEESYEQYF	TGTGCCAGCAATGGAGGGGAGGAGTCCTACGAGCAGTACTTC
.	many	TRBJ2-6	TRBV5-4	CASSFGVPGANVLTF	TGTGCCAGCAGCTTCGGGGTTCCTGGGGCCAACGTCCTGACTTTC
.	.	TRBJ2-7	TRBV20-1	CSAGKPSGNPYEQYF	TGCAGTGCTGGGAAGCCTTCGGGGAACCCCTACGAGCAGTACTTC
TRBD1	.	TRBJ2-7	TRBV20-1	CSAWTGDTSSYEQYF	TGCAGTGCCTGGACAGGGGACACGAGCTCCTACGAGCAGTACTTC
.	many	TRBJ2-7	TRBV6-2/TRBV6-3	CASSHWTDPRALGQYF	TGTGCCAGCAGTCACTGGACAGACCCACGGGCCCTAGGACAGTACTTC
.	.	TRBJ2-7	TRBV7-2	CASSFNGLSGAYEQYF	TGTGCCAGCAGCTTCAACGGACTATCGGGAGCCTACGAGCAGTACTTC
TRBD1	few	TRBJ2-7	TRBV19	CASSVPGQGYEQYF	TGTGCCAGTAGTGTGCCGGGACAGGGCTACGAGCAGTACTTC
.	few	TRBJ1-1	TRBV20-1	CSATQGSLKGAEAFF	TGCAGTGCTACTCAGGGATCCCTAAAAGGGGCTGAAGCTTTCTTT
.	.	TRBJ1-3	TRBV28	CASSLGQSLGNTIYF	TGTGCCAGCAGTTTAGGACAGTCGCTCGGAAACACCATATATTTT
.	few	TRBJ1-2	TRBV27	CASSRDSSYGYTF	TGTGCCAGCAGCCGTGACAGCTCGTATGGCTACACCTTC
.	.	TRBJ2-5	TRBV5-1	CASSLGNRAGLQETQYF	TGCGCCAGCAGCTTGGGAAATAGGGCGGGCCTCCAAGAGACCCAGTACTTC
TRBD2	few	TRBJ2-5	TRBV7-2	CASSSRGGRGETQYF	TGTGCCAGCAGCTCCCGGGGGGGCAGGGGAGAGACCCAGTACTTC
.	many	TRBJ1-4	TRBV28	CASSLSGELEKLFF	TGTGCCAGCAGTTTATCAGGGGAATTGGAAAAACTGTTTTTT
TRBD1	.	TRBJ2-2	TRBV7-2	CASSGQGLAGELFF	TGTGCCAGCAGCGGACAGGGGCTGGCCGGGGAGCTGTTTTTT
.	.	TRBJ2-7	TRBV5-1	CASSLAEARGSYEQYF	TGCGCCAGCAGCTTGGCCGAGGCAAGAGGTTCCTACGAGCAGTACTTC
.	.	TRBJ1-6	TRBV9	CASSTTGGAYNSPLHF	TGTGCCAGCAGCACCACCGGGGGGGCCTATAATTCACCCCTCCACTTT
.	many	TRBJ1-5	TRBV6-1	CASRSGFGSDQPQHF	TGTGCCAGCAGGTCTGGGTTCGGTAGTGATCAGCCCCAGCATTTT
.	many	TRBJ2-2	TRBV6-1	CASSVDPAGELFF	TGTGCCAGCAGTGTGGATCCCGCCGGGGAGCTGTTTTTT
TRBD1	.	TRBJ2-1	TRBV7-8	CASSKLGTGTNEQFF	TGTGCCAGCAGCAAACTCGGGACAGGGACGAATGAGCAGTTCTTC
.	.	TRBJ1-4	TRBV7-9	CASSETGRGGEKLFF	TGTGCCAGCAGCGAAACAGGGAGGGGTGGCGAAAAACTGTTTTTT
TRBD1	many	TRBJ2-5	TRBV7-2	CASSLGQGVYVAETQYF	TGTGCCAGCAGCTTAGGACAGGGGGTCTATGTAGCCGAGACCCAGTACTTC
TRBD1	.	TRBJ1-2	TRBV28	CASSGDSDNGYTF	TGTGCCAGCAGTGGGGACAGCGATAATGGCTACACCTTC
.	many	TRBJ2-3	TRBV7-2	CASSPWTAPASTDTQYF	TGTGCCAGCAGCCCATGGACAGCCCCAGCTAGCACAGATACGCAGTATTTT
TRBD1	.	TRBJ2-7	TRBV27	CASSLRGQGKSGNNYEHYF	TGTGCCAGCAGTCTGAGGGGACAGGGCAAGTCGGGGAACAACTACGAGCATTACTTC
.	many	TRBJ2-4	TRBV7-2	CASSLDSGKNIQYF	TGTGCCAGCAGCTTAGATTCCGGGAAAAACATTCAGTACTTC
TRBD1	few	TRBJ2-5	TRBV7-3	CASQGIAQETQYF	TGTGCATCACAGGGGATAGCTCAAGAGACCCAGTACTTC
.	few	TRBJ2-2	TRBV12-3/TRBV12-4	CASSPAGTPGTGELFF	TGTGCCAGCAGTCCAGCCGGGACGCCTGGGACCGGGGAGCTGTTTTTT
.	many	TRBJ1-1	TRBV20-1	CSARLSTAEAFF	TGCAGTGCTAGACTCTCGACAGCCGAAGCTTTCTTT
.	few	TRBJ1-2	TRBV10-3	CAIRDSALQSYGYTF	TGTGCCATCAGGGACAGCGCTTTACAATCCTATGGCTACACCTTC
.	.	TRBJ2-1	TRBV12-3/TRBV12-4	CASSFWTENNEQFF	TGTGCCAGCAGTTTCTGGACAGAAAACAATGAGCAGTTCTTC
.	many	TRBJ1-2	TRBV12-3/TRBV12-4	CASSQTGADGYTF	TGTGCCAGCAGTCAGACAGGCGCGGATGGCTACACCTTC
TRBD2	many	TRBJ2-5	TRBV7-2	CASSARPSGGQETQYF	TGTGCCAGCAGCGCAAGGCCTAGCGGGGGCCAAGAGACCCAGTACTTC
TRBD1	few	TRBJ1-6	TRBV3-1	CASTAGGLNSPLHF	TGTGCCAGCACGGCAGGGGGGTTGAATTCACCCCTCCACTTT
.	.	TRBJ1-5	TRBV10-3	CAITEGRDQPQHF	TGTGCCATCACCGAGGGACGGGATCAGCCCCAGCATTTT
.	.	TRBJ1-6	TRBV20-1	CSAYSPSNSPLHF	TGCAGTGCTTACAGTCCCAGTAATTCACCCCTCCACTTT
.	many	TRBJ2-1	TRBV4-1	CASSQDTSGYRSYNEQFF	TGCGCCAGCAGCCAAGACACCAGCGGGTATCGCTCCTACAATGAGCAGTTCTTC
TRBD1	few	TRBJ1-6	TRBV27	CASRLQGAHNSPLHF	TGTGCCAGCAGGCTACAGGGGGCACATAATTCACCCCTCCACTTT
.	many	TRBJ1-2	TRBV7-2	CASSLDSVQGRRGYTF	TGTGCCAGCAGCTTAGACTCTGTCCAGGGACGTCGTGGCTACACCTTC